This T cell receptor (beta chain) emerged from a study of brain T cells in children with intractable seizures. The assay was immunoSEQ multiplex PCR, and TCRdb's table has in-frame clones only and misses some. The sample records approximately 60,000 clones, about 96% being singletons. The V gene end was trimmed by 7 bases and the J gene end by 5 bases; junction bases not matched to a gene: 8. This CDR3 spans 14 amino acids. CDR1 and CDR2 from the germline V gene are LGHDT and YNNKEL (reference sequence). The V call is TRBV3-1 (or the pseudogene TRBV3-2), the J call TRBJ2-1; TRBD1 aligns across 7 bases. The clonotype originates from a boy under three years old with focal cortical dysplasia and intractable seizures. The sample consisted of peripheral blood, taken at surgery. In nucleotides, the CDR3 is TGTGCCAGCATGAAGACAGGGAATCACAATGAGCAGTTCTTC. This translates into CASMKTGNHNEQFF.